This T cell receptor (beta chain) was sequenced in a study of blood T cell repertoires in COVID-19 (dated by TCRdb to the early 2020s). Broadly, across the study: The collaborator samples originated in the United States, Italy and Spain and spanned the acute and convalescent phases of COVID-19. The material from the prospective study consisted of cDNA or gDNA derived from T cells, B-cell-depleted T cells, or PBMCs. Deeply sampled blood TCRbeta repertoires from subjects exposed to, actively infected with, or recovered from COVID-19 were included in the dataset. The repertoires were released in a freely available public database intended as a resource for research on the immune response to SARS-CoV-2. The samples were drawn from the first 160 participants of the ongoing ImmuneRACE study and from over 950 subjects provided by 6 global collaborators. The sample metadata nearly always contained a de-identified subject ID, COVID-19 status, age in years and sex. Where available, HLA class I and class II types were obtained from metadata supplied by the sample provider rather than from assay-based typing. Study-level results and caveats: The quantity of clinical and demographic metadata differed by source and by participant and was supplied without curation.

TCRbeta CDR3 regions were amplified from genomic DNA by means of the immunoSEQ Assay, a bias-controlled multiplex PCR. For the original study's pipeline: Within the assay, amplification of reference gene primers was used to estimate how many nucleated cells each sample contained. Sequence reads were collapsed and filtered to measure the absolute abundance of every unique TCRbeta CDR3 rearrangement. For each sample, productive Simpson clonality was calculated as the square root of Simpson's diversity index over productive rearrangements. TCRdb's version of the immuneACCESS table is confined to in-frame rearrangements and falls short of the full clone set. An unresolved V gene accounts for under half of the shortfall where checked; the remainder is of unknown origin. V and J calls and clone size follow that table, whereas D and trimming were derived from the DNA. In all, the sample holds hundreds of thousands of clones, and under 90% of those were seen once. Jointly, the top ten make up over 15% of the sample.

The collaborating institutions used their own protocols to collect whole blood in K2EDTA tubes. For TCRbeta analysis, collaborator samples were shipped as frozen whole blood, as isolated PBMCs, or as DNA extracted from either sample type. The CDR1 and CDR2 encoded by the germline V gene are LGHNA and YSLEER. Between the V and J ends, shortened by 3 bases and 0 bases respectively, the junction contains 12 bases. The CDR3 contains 15 residues, cysteine and phenylalanine counted. Only CDR3 DNA remains: 45 bases, in frame from the first base. As concerns this clone: The clone's antigen remains unknown. Per-base quality was not reported, and no clone a single base away is much larger than it.

Sequencing input: peripheral blood. The chain couples TRBV4-3 to TRBJ2-7, with the D gene too uncertain to name. The receptor's source is an elderly woman with active or convalescent COVID-19. The CDR3 reads as follows: CASSQSLQNSYEQYF. DNA sequence: TGCGCCAGCAGCCAGTCTTTACAGAACTCCTACGAGCAGTACTTC.